This is a list of T cell receptor beta chains from one sample in a study of neoadjuvant anti-PD-1 for oral cavity cancer. Libraries were prepared by immunoSEQ multiplex PCR; TCRdb keeps only in-frame clonotypes and omits some of them. Among approximately 30,000 clones listed, around four fifths were seen once. The input for sequencing was PBMCs, taken after nivolumab (anti-PD-1) treatment. The receptors originated from a person between 40 and 85 years old with oral cavity squamous cell carcinoma. Both conserved end residues are part of each CDR3. D genes are given only for firm matches. A row's size may be missing; if present it is once, few, many or a size class.

abundance	v_gene	d_gene	j_gene	CDR3nt	CDR3aa
NA	TRBV4-1	TRBD1	TRBJ2-3	TGCGCCAGCAGCCAGAACACGGGACAGCTTCGGGGAGATACGCAGTATTTT	CASSQNTGQLRGDTQYF
NA	TRBV2	NA	TRBJ1-1	TGTGCCAGCAGAGGACAGAATGAAGCTTTCTTT	CASRGQNEAFF
NA	TRBV5-5	NA	TRBJ1-4	TGTGCCAGCAGCTTGTACGGGACGTTAGAAAAACTGTTTTTT	CASSLYGTLEKLFF
NA	TRBV10-1	TRBD1	TRBJ1-5	TGCGCCAGCAGGGGGGGACAGGGGCTCTATAGCAATCAGCCCCAGCATTTT	CASRGGQGLYSNQPQHF
NA	TRBV4-1	TRBD1	TRBJ1-1	TGCGCCAGCAGCCAGGGCCCCGCGACAGGGCCCACTGAAGCTTTCTTT	CASSQGPATGPTEAFF
once	TRBV27	NA	TRBJ1-2	TGTGCCAGCAGTTTATCGACGGCCACCTATGGCTACACCTTC	CASSLSTATYGYTF
NA	TRBV6-5	NA	TRBJ2-7	TGTGCCAGCAGCCGTGACAGAATTAGCTCCTACGAGCAGTACTTC	CASSRDRISSYEQYF
NA	TRBV7-2	TRBD1	TRBJ2-5	TGTGCCAGCAGCGTGCCGGGACAGCAAGAGACCCAGTACTTC	CASSVPGQQETQYF
NA	TRBV2	TRBD2	TRBJ2-4	TGTGCCAGCAGCGGGACTATCTCATACATTCAGTACTTC	CASSGTISYIQYF
NA	TRBV18	NA	TRBJ1-5	TGTGCCAGCTCTACAGGGAATCAGCCCCAGCATTTT	CASSTGNQPQHF